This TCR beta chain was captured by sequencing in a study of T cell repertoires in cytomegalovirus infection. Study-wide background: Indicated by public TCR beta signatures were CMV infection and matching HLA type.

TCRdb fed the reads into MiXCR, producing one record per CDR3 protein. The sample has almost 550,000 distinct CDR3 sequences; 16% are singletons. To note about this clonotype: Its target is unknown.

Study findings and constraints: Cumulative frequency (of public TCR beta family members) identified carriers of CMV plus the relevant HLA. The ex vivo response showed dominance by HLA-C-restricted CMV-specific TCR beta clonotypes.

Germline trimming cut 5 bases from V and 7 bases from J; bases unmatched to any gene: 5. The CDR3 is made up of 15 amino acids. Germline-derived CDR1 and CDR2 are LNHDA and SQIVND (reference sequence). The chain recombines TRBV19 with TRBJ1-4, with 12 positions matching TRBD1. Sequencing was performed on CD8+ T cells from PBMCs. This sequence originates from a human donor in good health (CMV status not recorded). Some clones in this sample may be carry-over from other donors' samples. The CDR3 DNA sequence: TGTGCCAGTAGTCTAAGGGACAGGGGGCCTGAAAAACTGTTTTTT. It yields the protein CASSLRDRGPEKLFF.